This T cell receptor beta chain is drawn from a study of blood T cells in healthy people across ages. The germline V gene has CDR1 KGHDR and CDR2 SFDVKD. V lost 2 bases, J lost 4 bases, and 14 bases lay in between. This CDR3 has 16 amino acids. Combining a sample-barcoded 5' primer with a J-beta primer mix, a second PCR ran for 7 to 11 cycles. From the 5' RACE reads, TCRdb called clonotypes with MiXCR, one entry per CDR3 protein. Among 1.8 million or so distinct CDR3 sequences listed, approximately 40% were seen once. Study-level findings and limits: Diversity was estimated from one million T cells, and these estimates were considered underestimates.

Comment on this clonotype: Antigen specificity is unknown.

The source is a human donor in good health. Source material: blood. This sequence joins TRBV24-1 and TRBJ2-1; possible D gene TRBD1, 6 bases. The CDR3 bases are TGTGCCACCAGTGATTCGACCGGGACACGTTACAATGAGCAGTTCTTC. The encoded protein is CATSDSTGTRYNEQFF.